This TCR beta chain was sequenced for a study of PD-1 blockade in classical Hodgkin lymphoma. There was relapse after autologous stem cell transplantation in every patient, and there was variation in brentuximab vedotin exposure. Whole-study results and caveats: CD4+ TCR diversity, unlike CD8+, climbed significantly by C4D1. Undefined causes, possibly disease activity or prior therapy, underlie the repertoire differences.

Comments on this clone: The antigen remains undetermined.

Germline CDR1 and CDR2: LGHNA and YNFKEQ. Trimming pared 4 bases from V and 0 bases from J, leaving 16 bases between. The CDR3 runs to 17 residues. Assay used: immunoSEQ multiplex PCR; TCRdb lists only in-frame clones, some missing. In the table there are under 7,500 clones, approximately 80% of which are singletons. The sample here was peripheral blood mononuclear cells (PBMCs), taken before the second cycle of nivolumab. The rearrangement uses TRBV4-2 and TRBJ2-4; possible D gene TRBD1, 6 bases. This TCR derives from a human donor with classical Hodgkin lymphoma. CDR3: CASSLRVGQIAKNIQYF. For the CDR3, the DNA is TGTGCCAGCAGCCTAAGGGTCGGACAGATAGCCAAAAACATTCAGTACTTC.